The rows below give T cell receptor beta chains drawn from one sample of a study of blood T cell repertoires in COVID-19. The protocol was immunoSEQ multiplex PCR, while the TCRdb copy is restricted to in-frame clones and leaves out a portion. This sample has about 150,000 clones, with less than 95% found just once. The source material was peripheral blood. The receptors were gathered from a man aged 50-60 years with acute or convalescent COVID-19. Each CDR3 is given with its conserved first and last residue. A D gene is named only where the DNA matches it firmly. Expanded clones are given a class, and other clones once, few, many or no size at all.

TRBV4-2	TRBD1	NA	CASSPRDREDTGELFF
TRBV6-5	TRBD2	NA	CASSLRGADTQYF
TRBV2	TRBD1	NA	CASKGGPGYTF
TRBV10-3	TRBD1	NA	CAIRVQGTGVPGVLPPDTF
TRBV29-1	TRBD2	NA	CSVRRGGGDNEQFF
TRBV2	TRBD1	once	CASRGTGPNTGELFF
TRBV18	NA	NA	CASSSLPQGSDYGYTF
TRBV28	TRBD2	NA	CASSPAGLAADTQYF
TRBV19	NA	NA	CASRWAGTNEKLFF
TRBV28	NA	NA	CASIPAPRDNEQFF
TRBV7-9	TRBD1	NA	CASSFLNRGEDEQYF
TRBV29-1	TRBD1	NA	CSATTLDRGRGYGYTF
TRBV7-9	NA	NA	CASSLKGGGLSPYNEQFF
TRBV7-8	NA	NA	CASSLTGYGYTF
TRBV6-6	TRBD2	NA	CASSLGGVTQYF
TRBV4-2	NA	NA	CASSQAQRSSYNEQFF
TRBV7-2	NA	once	CASSLRTVGTGELFF
TRBV7-3	TRBD1	NA	CASSSGQGGGYTF
TRBV5-4	TRBD2	once	CASSPGLAGVGETQYF
TRBV28	NA	few	CASSSWTGVAYGYTF
TRBV7-2	TRBD2	NA	CASSPPGTNNEQFF
TRBV5-1	TRBD1	NA	CASSTGQPSNTGELFF
TRBV18	TRBD1	NA	CASSPPTGDRGSGELFF
TRBV13	NA	NA	CASSFTGNEQFF
TRBV5-4	NA	NA	CASSPVAAAKGETQYF
TRBV24-1	TRBD1	NA	CATSDFIGQGDTDTQYF
TRBV19	NA	NA	CASSKASDTQYF
TRBV6-5	TRBD1	NA	CASSRGQGDTEAFF
TRBV28	TRBD2	NA	CASLPGGWHSSGYEQYF
TRBV30	NA	NA	CAWSPHTDTQYF
TRBV7-3	TRBD2	NA	CASSQGAGDYNEQFF
TRBV28	NA	NA	CASSLRGWGTEAFF